Described below is a single T cell receptor (beta chain) sequence and its context. This entry is derived from a study of CD8 T cells in Susac syndrome. After extraction with the RNeasy kit, about 0.45 to 1 ug of the RNA was reverse transcribed using random hexamers. Each CDR3 protein is one row after TCRdb ran MiXCR on the immunoSEQ multiplex PCR reads. The repertoire holds 120,000 to 150,000 distinct CDR3 sequences, roughly 96% seen once, with about 0.11% in the top ten. The sequenced material came from CD4+ T cells from PBMCs. The sequence was obtained from a human donor with multiple sclerosis.

CDR3 residues: CAWSVNGGLRADTQYF. CDR3 in DNA: TGTGCCTGGAGTGTAAACGGGGGGTTGCGTGCAGATACGCAGTATTTT. The chain joins TRBV30 to TRBJ2-3; 7 bases are a match to TRBD2. The CDR3 has 16 residues. V lost 0 bases to trimming and J lost 4 bases; unmatched junction nucleotides: 10. CDR1 GTSNPN and CDR2 SVGIG come from the germline V gene (reference sequence). The entire variable domain, with the rest obtained from reference TRBV30 and TRBJ2-3, is as follows: SQTIHQWPATLVQPVGSPLSLECTVEGTSNPNLYWYRQAAGRGLQLLFYSVGIGQISSEVPQNLSASRPQDRQFILSSKKLLLSDSGFYLCAWSVNGGLRADTQYFGPGTRLTVL.